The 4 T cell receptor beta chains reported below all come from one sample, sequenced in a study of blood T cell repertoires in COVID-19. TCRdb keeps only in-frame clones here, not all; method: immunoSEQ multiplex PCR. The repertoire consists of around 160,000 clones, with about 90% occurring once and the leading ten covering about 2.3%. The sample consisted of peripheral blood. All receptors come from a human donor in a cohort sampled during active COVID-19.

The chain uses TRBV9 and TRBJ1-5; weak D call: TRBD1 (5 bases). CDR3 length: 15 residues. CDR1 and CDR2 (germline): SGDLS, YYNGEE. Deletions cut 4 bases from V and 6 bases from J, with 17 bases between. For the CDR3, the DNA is TGTGCCAGCAGCCCGGGAGGGGAGGTGGGTCAGCCCCAGCATTTT. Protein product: CASSPGGEVGQPQHF.

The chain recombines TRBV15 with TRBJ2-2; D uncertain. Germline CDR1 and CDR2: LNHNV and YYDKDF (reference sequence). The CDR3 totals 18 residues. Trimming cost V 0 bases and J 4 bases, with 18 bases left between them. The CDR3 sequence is CATSRDMSELTLTGELFF. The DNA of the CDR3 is TGTGCCACCAGCAGAGATATGTCTGAGCTAACCCTCACCGGGGAGCTGTTTTTT.

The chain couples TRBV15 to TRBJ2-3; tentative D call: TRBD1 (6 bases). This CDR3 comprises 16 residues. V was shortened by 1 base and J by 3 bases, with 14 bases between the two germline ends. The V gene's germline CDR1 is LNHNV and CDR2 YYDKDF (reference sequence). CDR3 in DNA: TGTGCCACCAGCAGAGGACAGGCCCCGTGGACAGATACGCAGTATTTT. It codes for CATSRGQAPWTDTQYF.

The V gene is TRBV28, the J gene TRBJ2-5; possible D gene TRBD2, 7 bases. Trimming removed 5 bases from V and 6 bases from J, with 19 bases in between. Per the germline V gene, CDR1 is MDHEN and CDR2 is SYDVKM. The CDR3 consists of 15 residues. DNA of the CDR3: TGTGCCAGCAGTCCCGGGGGGCGGGAGTCCAAGACCCAGTACTTC. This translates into CASSPGGRESKTQYF.